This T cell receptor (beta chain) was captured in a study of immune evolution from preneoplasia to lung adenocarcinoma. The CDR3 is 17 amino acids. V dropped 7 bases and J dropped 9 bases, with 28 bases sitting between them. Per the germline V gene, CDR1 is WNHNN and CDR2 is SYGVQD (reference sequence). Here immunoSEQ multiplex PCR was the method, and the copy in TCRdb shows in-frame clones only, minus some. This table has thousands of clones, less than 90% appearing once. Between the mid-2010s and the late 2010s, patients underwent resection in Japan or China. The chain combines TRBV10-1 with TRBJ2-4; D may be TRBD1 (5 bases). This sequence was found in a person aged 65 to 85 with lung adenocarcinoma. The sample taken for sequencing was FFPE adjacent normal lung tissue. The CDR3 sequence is CASTYRIRSALSGIQYF. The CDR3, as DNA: TGCGCCAGCACGTACAGGATCCGGAGTGCATTGTCTGGCATTCAGTACTTC.